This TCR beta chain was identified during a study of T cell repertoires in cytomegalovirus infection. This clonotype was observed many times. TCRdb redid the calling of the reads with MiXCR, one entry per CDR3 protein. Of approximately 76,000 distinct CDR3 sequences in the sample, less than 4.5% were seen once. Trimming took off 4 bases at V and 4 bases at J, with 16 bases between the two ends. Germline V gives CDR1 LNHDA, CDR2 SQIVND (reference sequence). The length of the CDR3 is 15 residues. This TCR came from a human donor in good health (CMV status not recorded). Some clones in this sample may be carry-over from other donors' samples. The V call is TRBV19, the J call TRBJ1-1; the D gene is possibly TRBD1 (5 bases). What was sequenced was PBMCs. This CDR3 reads CASSTSKRRGTEAFF. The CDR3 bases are TGTGCCAGTAGTACTTCTAAGAGGAGGGGCACTGAAGCTTTCTTT.